What follows are 6 T cell receptor beta chains derived from one specimen sequenced in a study of identical twins (TCRdb year 2016). The library relied on 5' RACE. Instrument used: Illumina HiSeq 2000. Starting from the raw public reads, TCRdb applied fastp trimming at Q25, assembled clones with MiXCR and retained in-frame beta chains. All rows with the same CDR3 protein become a single entry with the most common DNA and genes. The table for this sample lists some 500,000 distinct CDR3 sequences; about 20% of them were counted only once. The top ten hold around 0.91% of the sample. These data also formed part of another study, on T cells expressing NK-cell markers.

Sample: CD4+ T cells sorted from blood. All receptors derive from a woman aged 18-35 years in good health.

The chain couples TRBV6-1 to TRBJ2-7; 7 bases fit TRBD2. The CDR3 is made up of 15 amino acids. Germline assignment: CDR1 MNHNS and CDR2 SASEGT. With V trimmed by 2 bases and J by 1 base, 5 bases remained unmatched. The CDR3 here is CASSEPSGGSYEQYF. The CDR3 region has the DNA TGTGCCAGCAGTGAACCTAGCGGAGGTTCCTACGAGCAGTACTTC.

The chain combines TRBV5-6 with TRBJ2-3; D ambiguous. CDR1 is SGHDT and CDR2 is YYEEEE in the germline V gene. V was cut by 4 bases and J by 6 bases, with 15 bases left in between. CDR3 size: 14 residues. The CDR3 nucleotides are TGTGCCAGCAGCGCAAGACTGGAATCCGATACGCAGTATTTT. Translating it yields CASSARLESDTQYF.

This clonotype has a count of ten or more. This chain uses TRBV24-1 with TRBJ2-7; 7 bases are shared with TRBD2. With V trimmed by 2 bases and J by 1 base, 10 bases remained unmatched. Germline CDR1 reads KGHDR; CDR2 reads SFDVKD. CDR3 length equals 17 residues. CDR3 DNA sequence: TGTGCCACCAGTGATTCGCAAACTAGCGTAGAATCCTACGAGCAGTACTTC. Amino acids: CATSDSQTSVESYEQYF.

There are many counts of this clonotype. CDR3 loop: CSVENSNTDTQYF. DNA for the CDR3: TGCAGCGTTGAAAACAGTAACACAGATACGCAGTATTTT. The chain uses TRBV29-1 and TRBJ2-3, with no clear D. Germline CDR1 and CDR2: SQVTM and ANQGSEA. The CDR3 is 13 residues long. The germline V and J ends were trimmed by 2 bases and 2 bases, with 8 bases remaining between them.

The V and J genes are TRBV5-1 and TRBJ2-1, with D maybe TRBD1 (5 bases). The germline V and J ends were trimmed by 0 bases and 8 bases, with 15 bases remaining between them. The germline V gene encodes CDR1 SGHRS and CDR2 YFSETQ. This CDR3 has 15 amino acids. Here the CDR3 reads CASSLGYSLGHEQFF. The CDR3 DNA reads as TGCGCCAGCAGCTTGGGGTACAGTCTGGGGCATGAGCAGTTCTTC.

The V and J genes are TRBV2 and TRBJ2-1; D is uncertain. The length of the CDR3 is 12 residues. CDR1 and CDR2 from the germline V gene are SNHLY and FYNNEI. With 3 bases removed from V and 10 bases from J, the gap between germline ends came to 10 bases. The chain's CDR3 is CASSDERNEQFF. The CDR3 DNA sequence: TGTGCCAGCAGTGACGAGCGAAACGAGCAGTTCTTC.